The 10 T cell receptor beta chains given below trace back to one sample, sequenced in a study of blood T cell repertoires in COVID-19. TCRdb keeps only in-frame clones here, not all; method: immunoSEQ multiplex PCR. The data show some 340,000 clones, about 89% seen once. The sample was PBMCs or T cells enriched from blood (not recorded which). All receptors come from a woman in her twenties or thirties who had recovered from COVID-19.

This chain connects TRBV5-1 to TRBJ2-2; a weak D match, TRBD1 (6 bases). CDR1 and CDR2 from the germline V gene are SGHRS and YFSETQ. V lost 1 base to trimming and J lost 7 bases, with 20 bases between them. This CDR3 region has 17 residues. CDR3 nucleotides: TGCGCCAGCAGCTTGACCCCCCCAGGGGCGGAAGGCGGGGAGCTGTTTTTT. Translated, it gives CASSLTPPGAEGGELFF.

CDR3 residues: CASMDRGYEQYF. The CDR3 DNA sequence: TGTGCCAGCATGGACAGGGGGTACGAGCAGTACTTC. The chain employs TRBV2 and TRBJ2-7, with 10 bases matching TRBD1. The trim removed 7 bases at V and 4 bases at J, leaving 1 base unmatched. Germline V gene lookup returns CDR1 SNHLY and CDR2 FYNNEI. This CDR3 is built from 12 residues. The complete variable domain, with remaining parts taken from reference TRBV2 and TRBJ2-7, reads EPEVTQTPSHQVTQMGQEVILRCVPISNHLYFYWYRQILGQKVEFLVSFYNNEISEKSEIFDDQFSVERPDGSNFTLKIRSTKLEDSAMYFCASMDRGYEQYFGPGTRLTVT.

This chain joins TRBV29-1 and TRBJ1-3; maybe TRBD1 (5 bases). In germline, CDR1 is SQVTM, CDR2 ANQGSEA. V lost 4 bases and J lost 2, with 6 bases in between. The CDR3 has 12 amino acids. CDR3 region: CSVGGAGNTIYF. The CDR3 nucleotides are TGCAGCGTTGGGGGGGCTGGAAACACCATATATTTT.

This clone was recorded a few times. The chain employs TRBV4-3 and TRBJ1-2; TRBD1 matches 7 bases. This CDR3 contains 15 residues. Germline values: CDR1 LGHNA, CDR2 YSLEER. Trimming cost V 4 bases and J 4 bases; bases outside gene matches: 9. In DNA, the CDR3 is TGCGCCAGCAGCCTTTCCGGGACAGACATCTATGGCTACACCTTC. Translating it yields CASSLSGTDIYGYTF.

The sample holds a few counts of this clone. V and J are TRBV4-3 and TRBJ2-5, with unresolved D. From germline, CDR1 is LGHNA and CDR2 YSLEER. CDR3 size: 14 residues. V dropped 1 base and J dropped 4 bases, with 10 bases sitting between them. CDR3 in amino acids: CASSQGSAGETQYF. CDR3 bases: TGCGCCAGCAGCCAAGGTTCGGCAGGAGAGACCCAGTACTTC.

This rearrangement joins TRBV19 to TRBJ2-3, with TRBD2 matching over 7 bases. The CDR3 has 14 amino acids. Trimming cost V 3 bases and J 5 bases; bases outside gene matches: 5. The germline gives CDR1 LNHDA, CDR2 SQIVND (reference sequence). This CDR3 is CASSMAGARDTQYF. CDR3 nucleotides: TGTGCCAGTAGTATGGCGGGAGCAAGAGATACGCAGTATTTT. Filled out from reference TRBV19 and TRBJ2-3, the complete variable domain reads DGGITQSPKYLFRKEGQNVTLSCEQNLNHDAMYWYRQDPGQGLRLIYYSQIVNDFQKGDIAEGYSVSREKKESFPLTVTSAQKNPTAFYLCASSMAGARDTQYFGPGTRLTVL.

The chain is built from TRBV28 and TRBJ2-5; no firm D call. Germline V gene lookup returns CDR1 MDHEN and CDR2 SYDVKM. The CDR3 has 14 amino acids. V was pared by 2 bases and J by 5 bases, with 12 bases between. The CDR3 sequence is CASSLKRVMETQYF. CDR3 coding DNA: TGTGCCAGCAGTTTAAAACGGGTCATGGAGACCCAGTACTTC.

The J gene is TRBJ1-1, the V gene TRBV27; the match to TRBD1 covers 8 bases. Germline loops: CDR1 MNHEY, CDR2 SMNVEV (reference sequence). The trim removed 7 bases at V and 5 bases at J, leaving 6 bases unmatched. The CDR3 loop spans 13 amino acids. Here the CDR3 reads CASKQGDRTEAFF. The CDR3 coding sequence is TGTGCCAGCAAGCAGGGGGACAGGACTGAAGCTTTCTTT.

The rearrangement joins TRBV6-9 to TRBJ1-6, with 7 nucleotides matching TRBD1. The CDR3 is made up of 18 amino acids. Germline loops: CDR1 MNHGY, CDR2 SVAAGI. After removal of 1 base from V and 0 bases from J, the junction contained 6 bases not matched to a gene. The CDR3 nucleotides read TGTGCCAGCAGTTATTACAGGGGCTTAAGCTCCTATAATTCACCCCTCCACTTT. It codes for CASSYYRGLSSYNSPLHF.

CDR3 protein: CASSLWQPGHTDTQYF. CDR3 coding DNA: TGTGCCAGCAGCTTGTGGCAGCCAGGTCACACAGATACGCAGTATTTT. The chain couples TRBV5-6 to TRBJ2-3; unclear D gene. V lost 1 base and J 2 bases, leaving 14 bases between the germline ends. The CDR3 sequence is 16 residues long. The germline gives CDR1 SGHDT, CDR2 YYEEEE.